Described below is a single T cell receptor (beta chain) sequence and its context. The target antigen is unknown. Germline V gene data show CDR1 as MNHEY and CDR2 as SVGAGI. V was shortened by 6 bases and J by 2 bases, with 13 bases between the two germline ends. The CDR3 sequence is 14 residues long. Measured with immunoSEQ multiplex PCR; TCRdb has only the in-frame clones, and not every one. Of around 19,000 clones in the sample, 80% to 90% are singletons; the top ten hold roughly 16%. This record belongs to a study of OX40 agonist ivuxolimab in advanced cancers. Study information: Participants, about 83% male, averaged about 59 years of age, ranging from about 23 to 90. Three patients had partial responses: one hepatocellular carcinoma, two cutaneous melanoma.

Study-wide results and caveats: Antigen specificity remained undetermined for the expanded peripheral T cells.

Sequenced material: CD4+ or CD8+ T cells sorted from blood, taken in a trial of the OX40 agonist ivuxolimab. V is TRBV6-5 and J is TRBJ1-2; no clear D. The sequence derives from an adult with an advanced solid tumor such as melanoma, head and neck, liver or kidney cancer. This CDR3 reads CASREPGANYGYTF. CDR3 nucleotides: TGTGCCAGCAGAGAACCGGGAGCCAACTATGGCTACACCTTC.